This TCR beta chain was obtained from a study of shared clonotypes between healthy human individuals. Whole-study results and caveats: For sorted subsets, rarefaction showed incomplete sequencing despite large depth. Shared clonotypes across all four donors exceeded non-shared ones in generation probability.

Germline V gives CDR1 SEHNR, CDR2 FQNEAQ (reference sequence). The CDR3 spans 11 residues. The germline V and J ends were trimmed by 1 base and 13 bases, with 7 bases remaining between them. Libraries were prepared by immunoSEQ multiplex PCR; TCRdb keeps only in-frame clonotypes and omits some of them. Seen here are around 1.1 million clones, 70% to 80% observed once, and the top ten hold 0.61%. This clone occurred a few times. Its specificity is unknown. The sequencing sample was made of memory CD4+ T cells from PBMCs. Subset specified: CD45RA-negative fraction. This TCR came from a man between 18 and 29 years old in good health. Some clones in this sample may be carry-over from other donors' samples. The chain links TRBV7-9 to TRBJ1-4; D is ambiguous. The CDR3 here is CASSLDHLLFF. DNA of the CDR3: TGTGCCAGCAGCTTAGACCACCTACTGTTTTTT.